Reported below is one T cell receptor beta chain. No antigen is known for it. Cells are PBMCs isolated from roughly 9.3 ml of fresh blood. From RNA transcripts, TCR beta CDR3 regions were amplified. The HTBI set primed first-round TCR CDR3 RT-PCR. TCRdb re-analysed the multiplex PCR reads in MiXCR, keeping a single row per CDR3 protein. The repertoire holds 370,000 or so distinct CDR3 sequences, approximately 14% seen once, with roughly a quarter in the top ten. The data were taken from a study of T cells in Graves' hyperthyroidism and ophthalmopathy. Notes on the study in general: Ophthalmopathy could be told apart from stable hyperthyroidism with a 13 V-J model.

This CDR3 region has 16 residues. V lost 4 bases and J 0 bases, leaving 16 bases between the germline ends. The germline gives CDR1 SEHNR, CDR2 FQNEAQ (reference sequence). Input material: blood. The chain links TRBV7-9 to TRBJ2-7; maybe TRBD2 (7 bases). This receptor was identified in a woman aged 18-29 years with Graves' hyperthyroidism that later progressed to Graves' ophthalmopathy. Here the CDR3 DNA reads TGTGCCAGCAGCTCCAGGAGGGGGGGGGTCTCCTACGAGCAGTACTTC. Amino acid sequence: CASSSRRGGVSYEQYF.